What follows are 10 T cell receptor beta chains derived from one specimen sequenced in a study of CD8+ T cells in alopecia areata. Sequencing relied on a cDNA template that was reverse transcribed from extracted RNA. Data came from immunoSEQ multiplex PCR; TCRdb stores just in-frame clones and leaves some out. The sample lists about 56,000 clones; approximately 96% were seen once. Sequenced material: CD8+ T cells sorted from blood, taken at week 0. The receptors were gathered from a human donor with alopecia areata.

The count of this clone is one. This sequence joins TRBV5-6 and TRBJ2-7; the D is unclear. The CDR3 contains 19 residues. V was cut by 0 bases and J by 3 bases, with 25 bases left in between. Germline V gives CDR1 SGHDT, CDR2 YYEEEE. The CDR3 DNA sequence: TGTGCCAGCAGCTTGGGCGGTCCAGGACGGGCAGCCGTGTTCTACGAGCAGTACTTC. Its protein is CASSLGGPGRAAVFYEQYF.

Only one count was recorded for this clone. The chain has TRBV5-4 and TRBJ2-2; D is tentatively TRBD1 or TRBD2 (5 bases each). Germline values: CDR1 SGHNT, CDR2 YYREEE (reference sequence). V lost 6 bases and J 6 bases, leaving 12 bases between the germline ends. The CDR3 is made up of 13 amino acids. The CDR3 bases are TGTGCCAGCAAACTGGGGGTTGCCGGGGAGCTGTTTTTT. It yields the protein CASKLGVAGELFF.

This chain connects TRBV4-3 to TRBJ2-1; 11 bases line up with TRBD2. The junction had 5 bases not matched to a gene; V was cut back by 3 bases and J by 7 bases. CDR3 length: 15 residues. CDR1 and CDR2 (germline): LGHNA, YSLEER. Written as DNA, the CDR3 is TGCGCCAGCAGCCACCGTAGCGGGGGGGCGAATGAGCAGTTCTTC. The encoded protein is CASSHRSGGANEQFF.

This sequence joins TRBV5-1 and TRBJ2-7; no clear D gene. Germline V CDR1 and CDR2: SGHRS, YFSETQ. V lost 2 bases and J 2 bases, leaving 11 bases between the germline ends. The CDR3 length is 14 residues. The CDR3, as DNA: TGCGCCAGCAGCTTAGGAGATGCCCCCTACGAGCAGTACTTC. Protein product: CASSLGDAPYEQYF.

This clone appeared a single time. Written as DNA, the CDR3 is TGTGCCAGCAGCTTGGAGGGAAAGGGGAATCAGCCCCAGCATTTT. Translated, it gives CASSLEGKGNQPQHF. The rearrangement joins TRBV5-6 to TRBJ1-5; a weak D match, TRBD1 (5 bases). The CDR3 length is 15 residues. The V end was cut by 0 bases, the J end by 4 bases, with 11 bases between. Germline V lookup: CDR1 SGHDT, CDR2 YYEEEE.

The CDR3 DNA reads as TGTGCCAGCAGCCCTTGGGAAAGTCTCCCCTACGAGCAGTACTTC. It codes for CASSPWESLPYEQYF. The chain recombines TRBV14 with TRBJ2-7, with unresolved D. The V and J ends lost 4 bases and 2 bases respectively, with 15 bases between them. Germline loops: CDR1 SGHDN, CDR2 FVKESK. The CDR3 totals 15 residues.

The chain recombines TRBV4-3 with TRBJ2-3, with 9 bases identical to TRBD1. The CDR3 spans 14 residues. The J segment lost 6 bases and the V segment lost 4 bases, leaving 5 bases of the junction unmatched. The germline gives CDR1 LGHNA, CDR2 YSLEER. CDR3 amino acids: CASSRGQGLDTQYF. CDR3 bases: TGCGCCAGCAGCCGGGGACAGGGATTGGATACGCAGTATTTT.

In nucleotides, the CDR3 is TGTGCCAGCAGCTTTAGCGGGGGCGTATACGAGCAGTACTTC. Translation: CASSFSGGVYEQYF. The chain is built from TRBV7-9 and TRBJ2-7; 9 positions agree with TRBD2. Germline V gene sequence: CDR1 SEHNR, CDR2 FQNEAQ (reference sequence). The CDR3 covers 14 residues. With 3 bases clipped from V and 4 bases from J, the junction kept 4 bases outside the gene matches. Based on the CDR3 plus reference TRBV7-9 and TRBJ2-7, the full variable domain is DTGVSQNPRHKITKRGQNVTFRCDPISEHNRLYWYRQTLGQGPEFLTYFQNEAQLEKSRLLSDRFSAERPKGSFSTLEIQRTEQGDSAMYLCASSFSGGVYEQYFGPGTRLTVT.

The chain is built from TRBV12-5 and TRBJ2-1; 9 bases line up with TRBD2. Germline V gives CDR1 LGHNT, CDR2 FRNRAP. The length of the CDR3 is 13 residues. The ends lost 5 bases at V and 9 bases at J; junction bases unmatched: 5. Written as DNA, the CDR3 is TGTGCTAGTGGTCGGCGGGGGGGCGTTGAGCAGTTCTTC. Protein sequence: CASGRRGGVEQFF.

This chain links TRBV29-1 with TRBJ2-5; tentatively, D is TRBD2 (5 bases). CDR3 length equals 15 residues. Per germline, CDR1 SQVTM and CDR2 ANQGSEA. Trimming took 4 bases from V and 0 from J, leaving 15 bases between them. The CDR3 DNA reads as TGCAGCGTTGTCGTCGGACTCGTGTACCAAGAGACCCAGTACTTC. Amino acid sequence: CSVVVGLVYQETQYF.